The 16 T cell receptor beta chains presented below share a single source sample, sequenced in a study of beta chain features in type 1 diabetes (dated by TCRdb to the late 2010s). Libraries came from the immunoSEQ multiplex PCR assay. The High Capacity cDNA Reverse Transcription Kit was used to reverse transcribe all of the isolated RNA, meaning that expressed TCRB transcripts were what got sequenced. Sourced from immuneACCESS, this table was stored by TCRdb with only in-frame sequences that have V and J called. A share of the clones is absent; for the studies checked, an unresolved V gene accounts for under half, and the remainder has no known explanation. This sample is represented by more than 300,000 clones; 8% of them were singletons. The ten largest clones represent more than 0.4% of the sample. Sequencing used central memory CD4+ T cells from blood. The source is a woman between 18 and 29 years old in good health.

The chain joins TRBV7-9 to TRBJ1-1; no clear D. V was clipped by 6 bases and J by 3 bases, with 20 bases between them. Germline V gives CDR1 SEHNR, CDR2 FQNEAQ (reference sequence). There are 16 residues in the CDR3. For the CDR3, the DNA is TGTGCCAGCAGGTTCACACCGGGCCCTAGGGACACTGAAGCTTTCTTT. Amino acid sequence: CASRFTPGPRDTEAFF.

This clone was seen only a few times. The rearrangement links TRBV6-5 to TRBJ1-1; TRBD1 matches 8 bases. The germline gives CDR1 MNHEY, CDR2 SVGAGI. The length of the CDR3 is 13 residues. The trim removed 8 bases at V and 0 bases at J, leaving 2 bases unmatched. The CDR3 DNA reads as TGTGCCAGCCAGGGGGCAATGAACACTGAAGCTTTCTTT. This encodes CASQGAMNTEAFF.

This clone was seen more than once but under ten times. The chain carries TRBV28 and TRBJ2-7, with 8 bases lining up with TRBD1. The CDR3 has 15 residues. Unmatched junction bases numbered 6, after V lost 2 bases and J lost 3 bases. CDR1 is MDHEN and CDR2 is SYDVKM in the germline V gene. CDR3 DNA: TGTGCCAGCAGTTTAAATATGGGACAGGTCTACGAGCAGTACTTC. Amino acid sequence: CASSLNMGQVYEQYF.

The chain joins TRBV18 to TRBJ2-7, with D tentatively TRBD1 (6 bases). The length of the CDR3 is 15 residues. Trimming left V 3 bases short and J 2 bases short, with 14 bases between. Germline loops: CDR1 KGHSH, CDR2 LQKENI. CDR3 amino acids: CASSPRQVAAYEQYF. CDR3 coding DNA: TGTGCCAGCTCACCGAGACAGGTAGCTGCCTACGAGCAGTACTTC.

This clone has at least ten counts. The CDR3 spells CATSRDSPLRGMNTEAFF. The DNA of the CDR3 is TGTGCCACCAGCAGAGATTCTCCTTTGCGGGGGATGAACACTGAAGCTTTCTTT. The chain carries TRBV15 and TRBJ1-1; D perhaps matches TRBD1 (5 bases). Germline CDR1 is LNHNV and CDR2 is YYDKDF (reference sequence). Trimming took off 0 bases at V and 0 bases at J, with 17 bases between the two ends. The CDR3 sequence is 18 residues long.

This clone was seen more than once but under ten times. The chain recombines TRBV7-2 with TRBJ2-2; D not resolved. The length of the CDR3 is 13 residues. Trimming pared 4 bases from V and 5 bases from J, leaving 8 bases between. The germline CDR1 and CDR2 sequences are SGHTA and FQGNSA. The CDR3 region has the DNA TGTGCCAGCAGCTCACACGGGACCGGGGAGCTGTTTTTT. This encodes CASSSHGTGELFF. Filled out from reference TRBV7-2 and TRBJ2-2, the complete variable domain reads GAGVSQSPSNKVTEKGKDVELRCDPISGHTALYWYRQSLGQGLEFLIYFQGNSAPDKSGLPSDRFSAERTGGSVSTLTIQRTQQEDSAVYLCASSSHGTGELFFGEGSRLTVL.

In this sample, this clone turned up many times. The J gene is TRBJ1-1, the V gene TRBV5-1; 7 positions agree with TRBD1. This CDR3 comprises 14 residues. Germline trimming cut 2 bases from V and 0 bases from J; bases unmatched to any gene: 1. CDR1 is SGHRS and CDR2 is YFSETQ in the germline V gene. The CDR3 loop reads CASSFDRVNTEAFF. CDR3 DNA sequence: TGCGCCAGCAGCTTTGACAGGGTGAACACTGAAGCTTTCTTT.

V gene TRBV2 combines with J gene TRBJ2-3; 11 positions match TRBD2. CDR1 SNHLY and CDR2 FYNNEI come from the germline V gene. This CDR3 has 14 amino acids. CDR3 DNA sequence: TGTGGACAGATAGCGGGAGGGGGGACAGATACGCAGTATTTT. It specifies CGQIAGGGTDTQYF.

This clone appeared a few times. CDR3 sequence: CARRGNTEAFF. Written as DNA, the CDR3 is TGTGCCAGAAGAGGGAACACTGAAGCTTTCTTT. V is TRBV2 and J is TRBJ1-1; D call uncertain. The CDR3 is made up of 11 amino acids. Germline V gene lookup returns CDR1 SNHLY and CDR2 FYNNEI. Trimming took off 9 bases at V and 1 base at J, with 6 bases between the two ends.

The V call is TRBV18, the J call TRBJ2-1; TRBD2 matches 8 bases. The CDR3 is 14 amino acids. CDR1 is KGHSH and CDR2 is LQKENI in the germline V gene. With 3 bases clipped from V and 6 bases from J, the junction kept 4 bases outside the gene matches. The CDR3 DNA reads TGTGCCAGCTCACCTCTAGCGGGCCCCAATGAGCAGTTCTTC. Amino acids: CASSPLAGPNEQFF. Based on the CDR3 plus reference TRBV18 and TRBJ2-1, the full variable domain is NAGVMQNPRHLVRRRGQEARLRCSPMKGHSHVYWYRQLPEEGLKFMVYLQKENIIDESGMPKERFSAEFPKEGPSILRIQQVVRGDSAAYFCASSPLAGPNEQFFGPGTRLTVL.

This chain links TRBV4-3 with TRBJ2-7; 8 positions agree with TRBD1. Germline assignment: CDR1 LGHNA and CDR2 YSLEER. Unmatched junction bases numbered 5, after V lost 1 base and J lost 3 bases. This CDR3 spans 15 amino acids. The CDR3 spells CASSQGPGTGYEQYF. The CDR3 nucleotides read TGCGCCAGCAGCCAAGGTCCCGGGACAGGCTACGAGCAGTACTTC.

This clone was found a few times. The rearrangement links TRBV7-2 to TRBJ2-7; tentatively, D is TRBD1 (6 bases). The germline CDR1 and CDR2 sequences are SGHTA and FQGNSA. Between the trimmed V and J ends, which lost 2 bases and 3 bases, there was a span of 11 bases. The CDR3 consists of 14 residues. The CDR3 here is CASSLQGHIYEQYF. For the CDR3, the DNA is TGTGCCAGCAGCTTACAGGGACACATCTACGAGCAGTACTTC.

Written as DNA, the CDR3 is TGTGCCAGCAGCCCCCATGGGACTAGCGGGACCCGGGAGCAGTTCTTC. This encodes CASSPHGTSGTREQFF. The gene calls are TRBV7-2 and TRBJ2-1; 13 bases match TRBD2. CDR1 and CDR2 from the germline V gene are SGHTA and FQGNSA. V shed 5 bases, J shed 10 bases, and the junction held 11 bases outside the gene matches. The CDR3 is 16 residues long.

The table lists this clone with a few counts. The chain links TRBV19 to TRBJ2-7; 11 positions agree with TRBD2. This CDR3 is 14 amino acids long. Trimming at V came to 3 bases and at J to 5 bases, leaving 3 bases not matched to a gene. Germline CDR1 is LNHDA and CDR2 is SQIVND (reference sequence). CDR3 protein: CASSMTSGKHEQYF. CDR3 in DNA: TGTGCCAGTAGTATGACTAGCGGGAAACACGAGCAGTACTTC.

This clone was picked up a small number of times. The chain couples TRBV6-6 to TRBJ2-5, with D maybe TRBD2 (6 bases). CDR1 and CDR2 (germline): MNHNY, SVGAGI (reference sequence). This CDR3 has 13 residues. V was cut by 5 bases and J by 5 bases, with 12 bases left in between. The CDR3 nucleotides read TGTGCCAGCAGTCCGAGACTAGTTGAGACCCAGTACTTC. This codes for CASSPRLVETQYF.

In this sample, this clone turned up a few times. This chain links TRBV11-2 with TRBJ2-3, with D tentatively TRBD2 (6 bases). This CDR3 comprises 16 residues. V was trimmed by 6 bases and J by 1 base, leaving 17 bases between them. The germline CDR1 and CDR2 sequences are SGHAT and FQNNGV. The CDR3 here is CASRPLRGSRTDTQYF. DNA for the CDR3: TGTGCCAGCAGGCCTCTCCGGGGGTCACGCACAGATACGCAGTATTTT.